In its sample, the clone carrying this TCR beta chain was seen a few times. Its antigen is not known. These data are taken from a study of CD8 T cells in ankylosing spondylitis. Regarding the study as a whole: Blood from ankylosing spondylitis patients appeared to carry a characteristic roughly 8-variant TCR beta motif. According to the report, clones linked to the disease were significantly enriched in matched synovial fluid samples taken from ankylosing spondylitis patients. Disease-associated clones were CD8+ and fairly uncommon in peripheral blood.

Preparation of TCR beta libraries was done by quantitative 5'-RACE with molecular barcodes. TCRdb ran MiXCR on the 5' RACE reads and lists one entry per CDR3 protein. The table has a few hundred thousand distinct CDR3 sequences, roughly a sixth seen once. Trimming took 4 bases from V and 6 from J; bases not matched to a gene: 7. Germline V gene sequence: CDR1 SNHLY, CDR2 FYNNEI. The CDR3 is 15 amino acids. This sequence was found in a male donor with ankylosing spondylitis. The sample was blood, either unsorted or a sorted T cell fraction (not recorded which). The J gene is TRBJ1-4, the V gene TRBV2; TRBD1 aligns across 8 bases. CDR3 sequence reads: CASSGTGTRDEKLFF. As DNA, the CDR3 is TGTGCCAGCAGTGGGACAGGGACCAGGGATGAAAAACTGTTTTTT.